Below, 26 T cell receptor beta chains from the same sample are listed, as sequenced in a study of response to subunit inactivated influenza vaccine. TCRdb reprocessed the RT-PCR reads via MiXCR and lists one record per CDR3 protein. In the table there are some 800,000 distinct CDR3 sequences, 21% of which are singletons. Here the sequenced sample was PBMCs from blood, taken 5 to 6 days after vaccination. All receptors come from a man between 45 and 60 years old who received an inactivated influenza vaccine.

This chain connects TRBV20-1 to TRBJ2-3; TRBD2 might be the D (6 bases). Germline V gives CDR1 DFQATT, CDR2 SNEGSKA (reference sequence). The CDR3 consists of 17 residues. V was clipped by 2 bases and J by 0 bases, with 18 bases between them. The CDR3 DNA is TGCAGTGCTAGATCCGTAGATGGGGGGAGAAGCACAGATACGCAGTATTTT. Translated: CSARSVDGGRSTDTQYF.

The chain has TRBV24-1 and TRBJ2-5; perhaps TRBD2 as D (6 bases). The ends were cut back, 7 bases at V and 3 bases at J, with 11 bases in the middle. The CDR3 contains 13 residues. In germline, CDR1 is KGHDR, CDR2 SFDVKD. CDR3 sequence: CATSAGLEETQYF. In nucleotides, the CDR3 is TGTGCCACCAGCGCGGGGCTTGAAGAGACCCAGTACTTC.

This clonotype was recorded at least ten times. This chain uses TRBV5-6 with TRBJ2-2; TRBD2 is a possible D gene (6 bases). This CDR3 is built from 12 residues. V was pared by 4 bases and J by 10 bases, with 11 bases between. CDR1 and CDR2 from the germline V gene are SGHDT and YYEEEE. CDR3 nucleotide sequence: TGTGCCAGCAGCGTCGGGACTCCGGAGCTGTTTTTT. Amino acids: CASSVGTPELFF.

The sample holds a few counts of this clonotype. The chain is built from TRBV29-1 and TRBJ2-2; D perhaps matches TRBD2 (6 bases). Germline CDR1 and CDR2: SQVTM and ANQGSEA. CDR3 length: 12 amino acids. V was shortened by 4 bases and J by 6 bases, with 9 bases between the two germline ends. CDR3 protein: CSVVGGAGELFF. The CDR3 nucleotides are TGCAGCGTTGTCGGAGGGGCCGGGGAGCTGTTTTTT.

The chain has TRBV5-1 and TRBJ2-1; 9 bases line up with TRBD1. This CDR3 spans 17 amino acids. The V segment lost 4 bases and the J segment 6 bases; nucleotides outside the gene matches: 14. CDR1 and CDR2 (germline): SGHRS, YFSETQ. CDR3 bases: TGCGCCAGCAGCCGAACCCCCCCCAGGACAGGGGCCAATGAGCAGTTCTTC. Protein: CASSRTPPRTGANEQFF.

V gene TRBV20-1 combines with J gene TRBJ2-7; D is unclear. CDR1 and CDR2 (germline): DFQATT, SNEGSKA (reference sequence). Trimming cost V 3 bases and J 2 bases, with 14 bases left between them. This CDR3 spans 14 amino acids. In DNA form, the CDR3 reads TGCAGTGCTAGGACTTCTGTGGTCCCCTACGAGCAGTACTTC. The encoded protein is CSARTSVVPYEQYF.

This clonotype was observed a few times. The V and J genes are TRBV9 and TRBJ2-7, with D possibly matching TRBD1 (5 bases). The germline V and J ends were trimmed by 0 bases and 5 bases, with 9 bases remaining between them. CDR1 SGDLS and CDR2 YYNGEE come from the germline V gene. This CDR3 has 13 residues. The DNA of the CDR3 is TGTGCCAGCAGCGTAGGTGCAGGGAACGAGCAGTACTTC. This gives the protein CASSVGAGNEQYF.

This clonotype was counted a few times. The rearrangement links TRBV6-5 to TRBJ2-1; D ambiguous. Trimming cost V 2 bases and J 0 bases, with 14 bases left between them. In germline, CDR1 is MNHEY, CDR2 SVGAGI. The CDR3 length is 17 residues. CDR3 amino acids: CASSYGLGRISYNEQFF. Written as DNA, the CDR3 is TGTGCCAGCAGTTACGGCCTCGGACGCATCTCCTACAATGAGCAGTTCTTC.

The V call is TRBV10-3, the J call TRBJ1-4; no clear D gene. Germline CDR1 ENHRY, CDR2 SYGVKD. V was cut by 10 bases and J by 7 bases, with 16 bases left in between. The CDR3 has 13 residues. CDR3 region: CATRGPRAEKLFF. CDR3 sequence (DNA): TGTGCCACCCGTGGCCCAAGGGCTGAAAAACTGTTTTTT.

The chain has TRBV7-9 and TRBJ1-6, with 10 positions matching TRBD1. Germline V lookup: CDR1 SEHNR, CDR2 FQNEAQ (reference sequence). The CDR3 extends over 15 amino acids. V lost 5 bases to trimming and J lost 9 bases; unmatched junction nucleotides: 7. The CDR3 protein is CASSPGTGAGSPLHF. The CDR3 DNA is TGTGCCAGCAGCCCCGGGACAGGGGCAGGTTCACCCCTCCACTTT.

The CDR3 sequence is CAVGQGVEETQYF. The CDR3 coding sequence is TGTGCCGTGGGACAGGGGGTAGAAGAGACCCAGTACTTC. V gene TRBV10-3 combines with J gene TRBJ2-5; TRBD1 aligns across 11 bases. Trimming removed 11 bases from V and 3 bases from J; junction bases left unmatched: 5. CDR3 length: 13 residues. Germline values: CDR1 ENHRY, CDR2 SYGVKD.

DNA of the CDR3: TGCAGTGCTAGACGGTCAGGCGGGAGAAACGAGCAGTACTTC. Amino acids: CSARRSGGRNEQYF. V usage is TRBV20-1 and J usage is TRBJ2-7; 7 positions agree with TRBD2. This CDR3 comprises 14 residues. The V gene end was trimmed by 2 bases and the J gene end by 5 bases; junction bases not matched to a gene: 9. Germline CDR1 is DFQATT and CDR2 is SNEGSKA (reference sequence).

This clonotype has more than one count but fewer than ten. The chain recombines TRBV9 with TRBJ2-3, with D perhaps TRBD1 or TRBD2 (5 bases each). V lost 0 bases and J 0 bases, leaving 11 bases between the germline ends. The CDR3 totals 16 residues. The V gene's germline CDR1 is SGDLS and CDR2 YYNGEE. This CDR3 is CASSVAGRLSTDTQYF. The CDR3 DNA follows: TGTGCCAGCAGCGTAGCGGGGCGCCTTAGCACAGATACGCAGTATTTT. The whole variable domain, filled in from reference TRBV9 and TRBJ2-3, reads DSGVTQTPKHLITATGQRVTLRCSPRSGDLSVYWYQQSLDQGLQFLIQYYNGEERAKGNILERFSAQQFPDLHSELNLSSLELGDSALYFCASSVAGRLSTDTQYFGPGTRLTVL.

This clonotype occurred many times. V is TRBV7-2 and J is TRBJ1-1; maybe TRBD1 (6 bases). The germline V gene encodes CDR1 SGHTA and CDR2 FQGNSA. The length of the CDR3 is 14 residues. The V end lost 5 bases, the J end lost 1 base, and 11 bases lay between the germline ends. The CDR3 region is CASSTQTGNTEAFF. CDR3 nucleotides: TGTGCCAGCAGCACCCAGACAGGGAACACTGAAGCTTTCTTT.

This clonotype was observed a few times. The chain joins TRBV7-2 to TRBJ2-3; 11 bases agree with TRBD2. The CDR3 consists of 15 residues. The V and J ends lost 5 bases and 5 bases, in that order; junction bases with no gene match: 6. The germline V gene encodes CDR1 SGHTA and CDR2 FQGNSA. In DNA, the CDR3 is TGTGCCAGCAGCCGACTAGCGGGGAGTCGAGATACGCAGTATTTT. It translates to CASSRLAGSRDTQYF. Filled out from reference TRBV7-2 and TRBJ2-3, the complete variable domain reads GAGVSQSPSNKVTEKGKDVELRCDPISGHTALYWYRQSLGQGLEFLIYFQGNSAPDKSGLPSDRFSAERTGGSVSTLTIQRTQQEDSAVYLCASSRLAGSRDTQYFGPGTRLTVL.

This sequence joins TRBV7-2 and TRBJ2-2; a possible D gene is TRBD2 (5 bases). The CDR3 contains 16 residues. Germline V CDR1 and CDR2: SGHTA, FQGNSA. V shed 0 bases and J shed 7 bases, with 15 bases lying between them. The CDR3 reads CASSLALRVEGGELFF. Here the CDR3 DNA reads TGTGCCAGCAGCTTAGCGCTACGGGTCGAGGGCGGGGAGCTGTTTTTT. The full variable domain, with the rest looked up from reference TRBV7-2 and TRBJ2-2, is GAGVSQSPSNKVTEKGKDVELRCDPISGHTALYWYRQSLGQGLEFLIYFQGNSAPDKSGLPSDRFSAERTGGSVSTLTIQRTQQEDSAVYLCASSLALRVEGGELFFGEGSRLTVL.

Ten or more counts support this clonotype. V gene TRBV20-1 combines with J gene TRBJ2-1; 8 positions match TRBD2. Germline-derived CDR1 and CDR2 are DFQATT and SNEGSKA (reference sequence). This CDR3 is built from 16 residues. V shed 0 bases, J shed 9 bases, and the junction held 13 bases outside the gene matches. The CDR3 region has the DNA TGCAGTGCTAGAGATAGAAAGCGGGAGTCGTTGCGTGAGCAGTTCTTC. Its translation is CSARDRKRESLREQFF.

Only a few counts were recorded for this clonotype. The chain recombines TRBV7-2 with TRBJ2-3; D may match TRBD1 or TRBD2 (5 bases each). CDR3 length equals 13 residues. Germline V lookup: CDR1 SGHTA, CDR2 FQGNSA. V was cut by 5 bases and J by 5 bases, with 11 bases left in between. CDR3 DNA sequence: TGTGCCAGCAGCGTAGGGACGGTAGATACGCAGTATTTT. The encoded protein is CASSVGTVDTQYF.

This clonotype came up a few times. The gene calls are TRBV4-3 and TRBJ2-1, with 12 bases aligning to TRBD2. V lost 2 bases to trimming and J lost 1 base; unmatched junction nucleotides: 6. Germline lookup yields CDR1 LGHNA and CDR2 YSLEER. This CDR3 is 18 amino acids long. The CDR3 DNA reads as TGCGCCAGCAGCCAACAGCTAGCGGGAGGGCCTTCCTACAATGAGCAGTTCTTC. This translates into CASSQQLAGGPSYNEQFF.

This clonotype was detected a few times. This sequence joins TRBV12-1 and TRBJ2-3; TRBD1, the table's D call, lacks a check against the DNA. TRBV12-1 is reported as a pseudogene. The CDR3 loop spans 15 amino acids. The DNA for the CDR3 is TGTGCCAGCAGCTTAGTGGGGGGGCGGGGAGATACGCAGTATTTT. This encodes CASSLVGGRGDTQYF.

The V gene is TRBV20-1, the J gene TRBJ2-7, with 11 bases aligning to TRBD2. Unmatched junction bases numbered 5, after V lost 3 bases and J lost 4 bases. CDR3 length: 14 amino acids. CDR1 is DFQATT, CDR2 SNEGSKA, per germline (reference sequence). The CDR3 sequence: CSASFTSGSYEQYF. The CDR3 DNA follows: TGCAGTGCTAGCTTTACTAGCGGGAGTTACGAGCAGTACTTC.

This clonotype was seen a handful of times. V is TRBV6-2 or TRBV6-3 and J is TRBJ2-7; D is uncertain. Trimming took off 3 bases at V and 2 bases at J, with 8 bases between the two ends. The germline CDR1 and CDR2 sequences are MNHEY and SVGEGT. This CDR3 is 13 amino acids long. CDR3 sequence reads: CASSYKETYEQYF. CDR3 nucleotides: TGTGCCAGCAGTTATAAGGAAACCTACGAGCAGTACTTC.

The V call is TRBV3-1, the J call TRBJ2-3; 11 bases agree with TRBD2. Germline V CDR1 and CDR2: LGHDT, YNNKEL (reference sequence). Unmatched junction bases numbered 8, after V lost 4 bases and J lost 2 bases. CDR3 length: 17 residues. CDR3 in amino acids: CASSLYLAGGNTDTQYF. CDR3 nucleotides: TGTGCCAGCAGCCTCTACTTAGCGGGAGGGAACACAGATACGCAGTATTTT.

This clonotype was counted a few times. The chain employs TRBV18 and TRBJ2-2, with TRBD1 identical over 8 bases. Germline trimming cut 5 bases from V and 6 bases from J; bases unmatched to any gene: 8. Per germline, CDR1 KGHSH and CDR2 LQKENI. The CDR3 consists of 15 residues. CDR3: CASSTGQGWAGELFF. The CDR3 bases are TGTGCCAGCTCAACTGGACAGGGTTGGGCCGGGGAGCTGTTTTTT.

This clonotype was seen more than once but under ten times. The V gene is TRBV20-1, the J gene TRBJ1-4, with D perhaps matching TRBD1 (5 bases). The CDR3 has 15 residues. V was clipped by 1 base and J by 8 bases, with 17 bases between them. Germline V gene lookup returns CDR1 DFQATT and CDR2 SNEGSKA (reference sequence). The CDR3 bases are TGCAGTGCTAGAGTCCCGACAGCAACCGGGGAAAAACTGTTTTTT. Encoded protein: CSARVPTATGEKLFF.

Here the CDR3 DNA reads TGTGCCAGCAGTTACTCGACTAGGGCCGGGGCGAACGAGCAGTACTTC. This translates into CASSYSTRAGANEQYF. The chain uses TRBV6-2 or TRBV6-3 and TRBJ2-7; tentative D call: TRBD2 (6 bases). CDR3 length: 16 amino acids. Per germline, CDR1 MNHEY and CDR2 SVGEGT. The V end lost 0 bases, the J end lost 5 bases, and 17 bases lay between the germline ends.